The next 26 T cell receptor beta chains were all read from a single sample in a study of regulatory T cells in long-lasting Graves disease (dated by TCRdb to about 2021). The time point label on this specimen signifies: newly diagnosed GD, antithyroid drugs for less than 3 months. For both TCR sequencing and RNA sequencing, RNA was extracted from PBMCs in TRIzol. Library preparation used multiplex PCR. Sequencer: Illumina HiSeq 4000. iRepertoire HTBI primers and Arm-PCR amplification of CDR3 regions were used to construct TCR beta libraries. TCRdb applied fastp at Q25 and MiXCR to the public reads, then kept only in-frame beta chains. Here each entry gathers all rows of one CDR3 protein and keeps the most common genes and DNA. The sample yields roughly 400,000 distinct CDR3 sequences; over 12% were counted once. Clones ranked in the top ten supply approximately 8% of the sample. The same data also contributed to another study, on T cells in Graves' hyperthyroidism and ophthalmopathy.

Sequences were derived from peripheral blood mononuclear cells (PBMCs), sampled at new diagnosis, from a patient treated with antithyroid drugs. All receptors come from a woman aged 40-49 years with Graves disease. Donor details come from another sample of the same person, matched by shared clones.

The CDR3 DNA reads TGTGCCAGCATCCTCAACCCCCGGGGGGGCTCCTACAATGAGCAGTTCTTC. It encodes CASILNPRGGSYNEQFF. The chain has TRBV6-1 and TRBJ2-1, with 8 bases matching TRBD2. The CDR3 is 17 amino acids. V shed 7 bases, J shed 0 bases, and the junction held 11 bases outside the gene matches. CDR1 is MNHNS, CDR2 SASEGT, per germline.

This rearrangement joins TRBV10-3 to TRBJ2-7; 8 nucleotides agree with TRBD2. CDR1 ENHRY and CDR2 SYGVKD come from the germline V gene. The CDR3 contains 17 residues. The trim removed 6 bases at V and 4 bases at J, leaving 17 bases unmatched. CDR3 sequence: CAIRRLIPGLGLYEQYF. DNA for the CDR3: TGTGCCATCAGGAGACTAATACCGGGACTAGGGCTTTACGAGCAGTACTTC.

This clonotype was observed a few times. The J gene is TRBJ1-5, the V gene TRBV6-1; perhaps TRBD1 as D (6 bases). Germline V lookup: CDR1 MNHNS, CDR2 SASEGT. CDR3 length equals 15 residues. V was clipped by 5 bases and J by 0 bases, with 11 bases between them. The CDR3 bases are TGTGCCAGCAGTCTCAGGGGTGGTAGCAATCAGCCCCAGCATTTT. Translation: CASSLRGGSNQPQHF.

This clonotype was recorded at least ten times. The chain uses TRBV11-2 and TRBJ2-7; 9 bases match TRBD1. Germline V gene sequence: CDR1 SGHAT, CDR2 FQNNGV. The CDR3 length is 16 residues. J lost 1 base, V lost 4 bases, and 8 bases had no gene match. In DNA form, the CDR3 reads TGTGCCAGCAGCTCCCTCCCGGGACAGGGATCCTACGAGCAGTACTTC. Protein sequence: CASSSLPGQGSYEQYF.

There are a few counts of this clonotype. The chain employs TRBV20-1 and TRBJ1-3, with D perhaps TRBD1 (5 bases). Germline CDR1 DFQATT, CDR2 SNEGSKA (reference sequence). V was pared by 4 bases and J by 4 bases, with 14 bases between. The CDR3 is 14 amino acids. The CDR3 bases are TGCAGTGCTACCGGGACGACCACGGGAAACACCATATATTTT. Its translation is CSATGTTTGNTIYF.

This clonotype appeared many times. The chain combines TRBV11-3 with TRBJ2-4; D gene ambiguous. Germline loops: CDR1 SGHNT, CDR2 YENEEA. There are 15 residues in the CDR3. The V end was cut by 0 bases, the J end by 6 bases, with 12 bases between. Written as DNA, the CDR3 is TGTGCCAGCAGCTTAGATGGGCTCGCCCGAAACATTCAGTACTTC. Residues: CASSLDGLARNIQYF.

This clonotype was recorded at least ten times. This sequence joins TRBV15 and TRBJ2-3; D call uncertain. Germline V CDR1 and CDR2: LNHNV, YYDKDF (reference sequence). V lost 1 base, J lost 2 bases, and 10 bases lay in between. This CDR3 is 15 amino acids long. In DNA form, the CDR3 reads TGTGCCACCAGCAGAGTTTATAGTCCCACAGATACGCAGTATTTT. It is translated as CATSRVYSPTDTQYF.

This clonotype was counted at least ten times. The chain carries TRBV20-1 and TRBJ2-3, with D possibly being TRBD2 (6 bases). This CDR3 has 13 residues. The germline CDR1 and CDR2 sequences are DFQATT and SNEGSKA (reference sequence). V dropped 8 bases and J dropped 0 bases, with 12 bases sitting between them. The CDR3 region is CSSRETSTDTQYF. CDR3 sequence (DNA): TGCAGTTCCCGGGAGACTAGCACAGATACGCAGTATTTT.

For this clonotype: Given a much more abundant clone one base away, this may be a read error. The rearrangement links TRBV25-1 to TRBJ1-1; no clear D. This CDR3 has 13 amino acids. V was clipped by 3 bases and J by 0 bases, with 5 bases between them. Germline values: CDR1 MGHDK, CDR2 SYGVNS. CDR3 in amino acids: CASSEDVNTEAFF. The CDR3 nucleotides read TGTGCCAGCAGTGAGGACGTGAACACTGAAGCTTTCTTT.

In this sample, this clonotype turned up many times. The CDR3 is CASSLILQGLNTEAFF. The CDR3 bases are TGTGCCAGCAGCTTAATCCTACAGGGGTTGAACACTGAAGCTTTCTTT. The chain employs TRBV11-2 and TRBJ1-1; 7 positions agree with TRBD1. Losses at the gene ends were 2 bases for V and 0 bases for J; bases not matched to a gene: 6. Germline CDR1 reads SGHAT; CDR2 reads FQNNGV. The CDR3 spans 16 residues.

This clonotype was found many times. CDR3 nucleotides: TGTGCCAGCAGCGACAGGGGAAACACTGAAGCTTTCTTT. It is translated as CASSDRGNTEAFF. The chain has TRBV6-2 or TRBV6-3 and TRBJ1-1; 8 nucleotides align to TRBD1. Looked up from germline, CDR1 is MNHEY and CDR2 is SVGEGT. The J segment lost 2 bases and the V segment lost 6 bases, leaving 2 bases of the junction unmatched. The length of the CDR3 is 13 residues.

This chain connects TRBV11-3 to TRBJ2-1; TRBD2 aligns across 10 bases. The CDR3 consists of 15 residues. After removal of 5 bases from V and 9 bases from J, the junction contained 10 bases not matched to a gene. Germline V CDR1 and CDR2: SGHNT, YENEEA. CDR3 protein: CASSPTSGMSVEQFF. CDR3 sequence (DNA): TGTGCCAGCAGCCCTACTAGCGGGATGTCGGTTGAGCAGTTCTTC.

This clonotype was recorded a few times. The chain carries TRBV12-3 or TRBV12-4 and TRBJ2-3; 12 nucleotides agree with TRBD2. This CDR3 is built from 23 residues. Trimming removed 6 bases from V and 1 base from J; junction bases left unmatched: 26. CDR3 sequence: CASSKPFGDRLAGVVWGTDTQYF. DNA for the CDR3: TGTGCCAGCAGCAAGCCGTTCGGGGACCGACTAGCGGGAGTTGTGTGGGGCACAGATACGCAGTATTTT.

This clonotype was observed many times. The CDR3, as DNA: TGCAGTGCTAGTCCGAGCGGACCCACAGATACGCAGTATTTT. This sequence encodes CSASPSGPTDTQYF. This rearrangement joins TRBV20-1 to TRBJ2-3, with D tentatively TRBD2 (5 bases). With 3 bases removed from V and 2 bases from J, the gap between germline ends came to 12 bases. There are 14 residues in the CDR3. Germline-derived CDR1 and CDR2 are DFQATT and SNEGSKA (reference sequence).

The chain has TRBV6-5 and TRBJ2-7, with 7 bases lining up with TRBD2. The CDR3 extends over 15 amino acids. V gave up 2 bases and J gave up 4 bases; unmatched junction bases: 8. Looked up from germline, CDR1 is MNHEY and CDR2 is SVGAGI. CDR3 sequence (DNA): TGTGCCAGCAGTTACGGCTCTAGCGGATATTACGAGCAGTACTTC. As protein: CASSYGSSGYYEQYF.

This clonotype appeared many times. This rearrangement joins TRBV28 to TRBJ2-7; D is ambiguous. The CDR3 length is 13 residues. The V gene lost 3 bases and the J gene lost 3 bases, with 9 bases spanning the gap. Germline V gene data show CDR1 as MDHEN and CDR2 as SYDVKM. CDR3 loop: CASSLGSIYEQYF. The CDR3 nucleotides are TGTGCCAGCAGTTTGGGGTCGATCTACGAGCAGTACTTC.

This clonotype was recorded many times. V usage is TRBV2 and J usage is TRBJ2-2, with 9 bases lining up with TRBD2. The J segment lost 3 bases and the V segment lost 6 bases, leaving 5 bases of the junction unmatched. CDR1 SNHLY and CDR2 FYNNEI come from the germline V gene. CDR3 length: 15 residues. The CDR3 DNA sequence: TGTGCCAGCAGGGGAGCGGGAGGTTACACCGGGGAGCTGTTTTTT. Encoded protein: CASRGAGGYTGELFF.

V gene TRBV28 combines with J gene TRBJ2-7; TRBD1 agrees at 9 bases. The CDR3 covers 15 residues. Looked up from germline, CDR1 is MDHEN and CDR2 is SYDVKM. Trimming at V came to 7 bases and at J to 3 bases, leaving 10 bases not matched to a gene. In nucleotides, the CDR3 is TGTGCCAGCAAGACCTCCGGGACAGGGAACTACGAGCAGTACTTC. It encodes CASKTSGTGNYEQYF.

This clonotype was observed many times. The chain recombines TRBV11-2 with TRBJ2-3; 8 bases map to TRBD2. Germline loops: CDR1 SGHAT, CDR2 FQNNGV. The CDR3 spans 17 residues. V dropped 0 bases and J dropped 5; count of bases not matched to a gene: 10. CDR3 amino acids: CASSLDFQREIKDTQYF. The CDR3 DNA is TGTGCCAGCAGCTTAGATTTTCAGCGGGAGATAAAAGATACGCAGTATTTT.

In this sample, this clonotype turned up many times. The chain uses TRBV2 and TRBJ1-1; D not certain. CDR3 length: 13 residues. The V gene's germline CDR1 is SNHLY and CDR2 FYNNEI. V lost 3 bases to trimming and J lost 0 bases, with 5 bases between them. The CDR3 bases are TGTGCCAGCAGTGACGAGATGAACACTGAAGCTTTCTTT. It encodes CASSDEMNTEAFF.

The V call is TRBV28, the J call TRBJ2-3, with D possibly matching TRBD2 (6 bases). The CDR3 contains 16 residues. Per germline, CDR1 MDHEN and CDR2 SYDVKM. V lost 3 bases to trimming and J lost 2 bases, with 15 bases between them. The CDR3 sequence is CASSLSSGANTDTQYF. CDR3 in DNA: TGTGCCAGCAGTTTGTCCTCGGGAGCCAACACAGATACGCAGTATTTT. The full variable domain, in which reference TRBV28 and TRBJ2-3 provide the parts outside the CDR3, is DVKVTQSSRYLVKRTGEKVFLECVQDMDHENMFWYRQDPGLGLRLIYFSYDVKMKEKGDIPEGYSVSREKKERFSLILESASTNQTSMYLCASSLSSGANTDTQYFGPGTRLTVL.

The gene calls are TRBV7-2 and TRBJ1-1, with no clear D. The CDR3 length is 14 residues. Germline values: CDR1 SGHTA, CDR2 FQGNSA. V was trimmed by 3 bases and J by 2 bases, leaving 10 bases between them. CDR3 loop: CASSFAGYNTEAFF. Written as DNA, the CDR3 is TGTGCCAGCAGCTTTGCCGGGTATAACACTGAAGCTTTCTTT.

In this sample, this clonotype turned up many times. The rearrangement joins TRBV18 to TRBJ2-2; D may be TRBD1 (6 bases). This CDR3 comprises 14 residues. V dropped 3 bases and J dropped 6 bases, with 11 bases sitting between them. Germline CDR1 and CDR2: KGHSH and LQKENI. The CDR3 region has the DNA TGTGCCAGCTCACCTGTACAGGGCGCCGGGGAGCTGTTTTTT. Translated, it gives CASSPVQGAGELFF.

This clonotype has only a few counts. V usage is TRBV28 and J usage is TRBJ1-4; weak D call: TRBD1 (5 bases). The CDR3 is made up of 13 amino acids. The germline V and J ends were trimmed by 3 bases and 7 bases, with 9 bases remaining between them. Germline V CDR1 and CDR2: MDHEN, SYDVKM. CDR3 protein: CASSFMGVEKLFF. The CDR3 bases are TGTGCCAGCAGTTTTATGGGGGTTGAAAAACTGTTTTTT.

This clonotype was seen at least ten times. This chain connects TRBV7-3 to TRBJ2-3; 10 bases match TRBD1. Unmatched junction bases numbered 2, after V lost 0 bases and J lost 5 bases. This CDR3 is 15 amino acids long. CDR1 SGHTA and CDR2 FQGTGA come from the germline V gene. The CDR3 reads CASSLTGQGIDTQYF. CDR3 in DNA: TGTGCCAGCAGCTTAACGGGACAGGGGATAGATACGCAGTATTTT.

The V call is TRBV7-2, the J call TRBJ2-3, with 8 bases fitting TRBD1. The V gene's germline CDR1 is SGHTA and CDR2 FQGNSA. CDR3 length: 15 residues. The trim removed 3 bases at V and 4 bases at J, leaving 6 bases unmatched. CDR3 protein: CASSFRTGLADTQYF. The CDR3 DNA is TGTGCCAGCAGCTTCCGGACAGGGTTGGCAGATACGCAGTATTTT.